These 9 T cell receptor beta chains share one sample of origin, sequenced in a study of neoadjuvant anti-PD-1 for oral cavity cancer. As to time point: after neoadjuvant nivolumab, at surgical resection. Only in-frame clones appear in the TCRdb table, and some are missing; sequencing was by immunoSEQ multiplex PCR. The sample has 20,000 to 25,000 clones, 40% to 50% seen once. The input for sequencing was tumor tissue, taken after nivolumab (anti-PD-1) treatment. These receptor sequences come from a person aged 35 to 85 with oral cavity squamous cell carcinoma.

This clone was counted only a few times. The chain joins TRBV7-6 to TRBJ1-2, with D hard to call. Germline V gene sequence: CDR1 SGHVS, CDR2 FNYEAQ. The V end lost 2 bases, the J end lost 7 bases, and 5 bases lay between the germline ends. The CDR3 loop spans 11 amino acids. The DNA of the CDR3 is TGTGCCAGCAGCTTATCACGTGGCTACACCTTC. Protein sequence: CASSLSRGYTF.

This clone was seen a handful of times. This chain connects TRBV7-8 to TRBJ1-2, with D tentatively TRBD1 (6 bases). Germline V CDR1 and CDR2: SGHVS, FQNEAQ. Trimming shortened V by 1 base and J by 8 bases, and 17 bases separated the two germline ends. CDR3 size: 15 residues. Here the CDR3 reads CASSLGNREVGGYTF. Here the CDR3 DNA reads TGTGCCAGCAGCTTAGGGAACAGGGAAGTCGGCGGCTACACCTTC.

The sample holds a few counts of this clone. V gene TRBV28 combines with J gene TRBJ2-1; D gene ambiguous. The CDR3 has 10 residues. Germline loops: CDR1 MDHEN, CDR2 SYDVKM. V lost 3 bases and J 10 bases, leaving 4 bases between the germline ends. CDR3 DNA: TGTGCCAGCAGTTTGCACGAGCAGTTCTTC. Its protein product is CASSLHEQFF. Filled out from reference TRBV28 and TRBJ2-1, the complete variable domain reads DVKVTQSSRYLVKRTGEKVFLECVQDMDHENMFWYRQDPGLGLRLIYFSYDVKMKEKGDIPEGYSVSREKKERFSLILESASTNQTSMYLCASSLHEQFFGPGTRLTVL.

This sequence joins TRBV7-2 and TRBJ2-3, with D perhaps TRBD2 (5 bases). Trimming took off 0 bases at V and 4 bases at J, with 8 bases between the two ends. The CDR3 is 14 residues long. Germline-derived CDR1 and CDR2 are SGHTA and FQGNSA. In DNA, the CDR3 is TGTGCCAGCAGCTTAGCGCAAGCGGCAGATACGCAGTATTTT. This encodes CASSLAQAADTQYF. The complete variable domain, with remaining parts taken from reference TRBV7-2 and TRBJ2-3, reads GAGVSQSPSNKVTEKGKDVELRCDPISGHTALYWYRQSLGQGLEFLIYFQGNSAPDKSGLPSDRFSAERTGGSVSTLTIQRTQQEDSAVYLCASSLAQAADTQYFGPGTRLTVL.

The rearrangement joins TRBV27 to TRBJ1-2; 7 bases are a match to TRBD1. Germline V lookup: CDR1 MNHEY, CDR2 SMNVEV (reference sequence). V lost 5 bases and J lost 5; bases outside the gene matches: 11. The CDR3 is made up of 15 amino acids. In DNA, the CDR3 is TGTGCCAGCAGTCCCTCCCCCGACAGGGTTTATGGCTACACCTTC. Translated, it gives CASSPSPDRVYGYTF.

This clone was observed a handful of times. The chain couples TRBV12-5 to TRBJ1-2; D is unclear. V lost 1 base, J lost 5 bases, and 17 bases lay in between. The CDR3 spans 16 residues. CDR1 and CDR2 from the germline V gene are LGHNT and FRNRAP. CDR3 nucleotides: TGTGCTAGTGGTTTGGACATAAGAGGCGATTGGTATGGCTACACCTTC. Amino acids: CASGLDIRGDWYGYTF.

The CDR3 reads CASSYGGLSTDTQYF. The CDR3 region has the DNA TGTGCCAGCAGTTACGGAGGGCTTAGCACAGATACGCAGTATTTT. The chain couples TRBV6-6 to TRBJ2-3; the D gene is possibly TRBD2 (6 bases). V lost 2 bases, J lost 0 bases, and 9 bases lay in between. The CDR3 spans 15 residues. Germline V gene data show CDR1 as MNHNY and CDR2 as SVGAGI (reference sequence).

This clone was counted a few times. The J gene is TRBJ2-4, the V gene TRBV6-1, with 8 bases fitting TRBD1. Germline CDR1 MNHNS, CDR2 SASEGT. Trimming took 2 bases from V and 1 from J; bases not matched to a gene: 7. The CDR3 loop spans 17 amino acids. The CDR3 bases are TGTGCCAGCAGTGAATTCGGGACAGGAGGGGCCAAAAACATTCAGTACTTC. Translated, it gives CASSEFGTGGAKNIQYF.

The chain combines TRBV6-5 with TRBJ1-1; no firm D call. This CDR3 region has 14 residues. V dropped 2 bases and J dropped 3 bases, with 10 bases sitting between them. Germline loops: CDR1 MNHEY, CDR2 SVGAGI. The CDR3 nucleotides are TGTGCCAGCAGTTACCCTGGACGGCACACTGAAGCTTTCTTT. It yields the protein CASSYPGRHTEAFF.